This T cell receptor (beta chain) comes out of a study of cytomegalovirus exposure and HLA in healthy donors (dated 2017 in TCRdb). A note on the overall study: An earlier analysis of several hundred of the donors reported over 250 Gb of sequence data and around 100 million unique TCR beta sequences obtained from approximately 180 million T cells. An early release covering approximately 600 HLA-typed donors comprised roughly 300 gigabases of sequencing data and approximately 80 million unique TCR sequences. Of the 398 genotyped donors, approximately 83% fell in the genetic ancestry cluster associated with self-reported Caucasian donors. The study aimed to test whether signatures of past pathogen exposure could be identified by cataloging public T cell receptors. The study profiled the T cell repertoires of fewer than 850 subjects by immunosequencing and related them to cytomegalovirus serostatus. Besides the first cohort of under 700 subjects, a separate validation cohort made up of 90 to 150 different subjects was used. To predict cytomegalovirus infection status, the study brought together high-throughput TCR immunosequencing, statistical association of individual TCRs with disease status, and machine learning. To study patterns of TCR occurrence, a later analysis re-analyzed previously published TCR beta repertoires from around 660 donors and added high-resolution HLA genotyping. Rather than drawing on any new phenotypic data, the later analysis identified candidate immune exposures from TCR beta sequences and the way those sequences occurred across donors. An earlier analysis of some 500 of the donors applied high-throughput TCR beta sequencing to assess whether each TCR beta V gene segment acted as functional or pseudogenic. Donor age, sex, ethnicity and CMV serostatus were compiled together with the repertoire data. Genome-wide SNP genotypes for about 65% of the roughly 670 donors were used in a later genetic analysis, which treated that subset as a discovery cohort. All discovery cohort repertoires had been generated using a single sequencing platform. Both class I and class II loci were covered by HLA typing, at four-digit resolution. The number of typed donors differed by locus: about 620-630 for A, B, C, DRB1 and DQB1; some 500 for DQA1; 606 for DPA1; and about 450 for DPB1. Four or five DR-DQ haplotypes were treated as single units for association and clustering because of strong linkage in the cohort. Among about 400 genotyped donors of the cohort, an average of around 240,000 unique TCR beta nucleotide sequences was sequenced per donor, of which about 19% were non-productive.

Broad study findings and their caveats: The study gave a list of more than 150 TCR beta chains associated with cytomegalovirus. The authors suggested that the approach could potentially be extended to other disease states and immunological phenotypes. Presence/absence analyses assumed roughly uniform sequencing depth across donors, an assumption that may not hold. Because counts were too low, more than 15 rarely observed V segments, including chromosome 9 orphons, were left out of the earlier analysis of approximately 580 of the donors. The only immune exposure information available for the cohort was CMV serostatus. Assigning TCR associations to individual alleles was difficult when HLA alleles, especially DR and DQ, strongly co-occurred. Correlated functional status among segregating V segments might be attributable to linkage disequilibrium, but an unknown experimental factor could not be ruled out. A further reported finding was that TCR beta sequences accurately predicted the HLA-A and HLA-B alleles for most subjects in the first cohort. Broadly in line with IMGT annotations, most TCR beta V segments showed up in productive rearrangements about 90% or about 30% of the time in an earlier analysis of around 600 of the donors. In vitro tests confirmed that a few of the cytomegalovirus-associated TCR beta chains recognize cytomegalovirus antigens. An association between a missense DCLRE1C variant and V-gene and J-gene trimming of TCR beta chains was found in a later genetic analysis and replicated in an independent cohort. A later analysis found that HLA-associated TCR beta chains were more clonally expanded and had lower generation probabilities than equally common non-associated chains. Because the 87-base-pair reads could not distinguish some IMGT-functional V segments, including TRBV6-2 and TRBV6-3, those segments were excluded. According to a later analysis, TCR association rates differed among HLA loci, with DRB1 alleles showing the most associated TCRs and HLA-C alleles showing the fewest. Because some donors lacked HLA typing at each locus, the association tests relied only on the typed subset. Most TCR sequences were seen in very few donors, while some public TCRs were found in many individuals. Compared with the 666-donor mean, donors in an Asian-associated ancestry cluster had fewer N-insertions in productive TCRs, according to a later genetic analysis. At a false discovery rate of 0.05, a later analysis linked 15,000 to 20,000 TCR beta sequences to specific HLA alleles. In this cohort, only TCR beta chains were sequenced, and detectable features were limited by the absence of alpha or paired-chain data. According to a later analysis, most CMV-associated TCR beta chains appeared to be HLA-restricted, and the HLA associations seemed to be driven largely by CMV exposure. The sequencing pipeline was judged likely to have produced a cluster of highly shared sequence variants as a technical artifact. Cytomegalovirus status was reported to be diagnosed by the classifier with high specificity and sensitivity in both the original and validation cohorts. Several of the top co-occurrence clusters appeared to be linked to parvovirus B19, influenza, CMV and Epstein-Barr virus, according to a later analysis.

From the cysteine through the phenylalanine, the CDR3 covers 15 amino acids. Only CDR3 DNA remains: 45 bases, in frame from the first base. The germline V gene (reference sequence) specifies SSHAT as CDR1 and FNYEAQ as CDR2. The method was the immunoSEQ multiplex PCR assay. The multiplex PCR relied on a mix of 60 forward primers for TCR Vbeta segments and 13 reverse primers for TCR Jbeta segments. Amplification of the CDR3 region of rearranged TCR beta genes was performed with a multiplex PCR assay on genomic DNA. Amplified TCR beta libraries were sequenced as 87-base-pair reads on the Illumina HiSeq System. The study's processing was this. A later analysis tallied tens of millions of unique TCR beta chains across the 650 to 750 repertoires, and roughly 11 million of those chains were shared by two or more donors. Raw reads were error-corrected and collapsed into unique sequences by a nearest-neighbor algorithm in which closely related sequences were merged to remove PCR and sequencing errors. V, D and J gene segments were assigned by aligning CDR3 sequences to IMGT reference sequences. For a sequence to be retained, at least a six-nucleotide match to both a V gene segment and a J gene segment was required. Rearrangements were called productive when the CDR3 lacked stop codons and stayed in frame with V and J; all others were non-productive. CDR3 was defined by IMGT convention, running from the second conserved V-encoded cysteine to the conserved J-encoded phenylalanine. In an earlier analysis of more than 550 of the donors, sequences lacking an unambiguous match to a single V gene segment were excluded. An earlier analysis of several hundred of the donors called V segments functional above 56.7% productive rearrangements and segregating when the between-donor standard deviation exceeded 5%. A statistical classification framework was built to diagnose cytomegalovirus status from the catalog of TCR beta chain sequences. V and J gene assignment, in a later analysis, came from comparing TCR nucleotide sequences with IMGT/GENE-DB human TR gene sequences. A later analysis assigned CDR3 sequences and most-parsimonious VDJ recombination scenarios with the TCRdist pipeline. In a later analysis, each TCR beta chain was defined by its CDR3 amino acid sequence together with its V-gene family, and reads without a unique V-gene family were excluded. To address suspected cross-contamination and a sequencing artifact, a later analysis removed 450 to 700 highly shared, low-generation-probability nucleotide sequences. In a later analysis, a clonal expansion index for each public chain was calculated from normalized within-repertoire ranks of inferred template counts. In a later analysis, generation probabilities were computed using a VDJ recombination model fitted to out-of-frame rearrangements, and the results were checked against IGoR. A later analysis scored TCR-TCR, TCR-HLA and TCR-CMV co-occurrence with hypergeometric tests, applying a repertoire-size bias correction to TCR pairs. False discovery rates were estimated in a later analysis by permuting HLA or CMV assignments 20 times. In a later analysis, co-occurring TCRs were grouped using DBSCAN, and TCRdist sequence similarity was added for clustering within HLA-allele-positive subsets. For co-occurrence clustering, repertoires with fewer than 30,000 or more than 120,000 public chains were excluded, along with a handful of repertoires with anomalous nucleotide sharing. What TCRdb holds here is the immuneACCESS table cut down to in-frame rearrangements. Part of the clones is not present; checked against another copy, under half of the missing clones reflect an unresolved V gene, and the others are unexplained. V, J and clone size are taken as reported in that table, and D and trimming were inferred from the DNA itself. This sample is represented by 65,000 or so clones; more than 75% of them were singletons. About 3% of the sample is held by the ten biggest clonotypes.

As for this clone: Its antigen is still unknown. At one of its ends the junction is not consistent with the germline gene, which may arise from a read error.

The cohort comprised some 680 healthy bone marrow donors. At the time of sampling, every cohort member was nominally healthy, though immune exposures that went unrecorded were likely present. The donor was CMV seropositive and was included in the group of 250 to 350 seropositive cohort members. Every donor gave a peripheral blood sample, and the peripheral blood mononuclear cells from that sample were used for TCR beta sequencing. The Qiagen DNeasy Blood Extraction Kit was used to extract genomic DNA from the blood cell samples. The chain was built from TRBV7-7 and TRBJ2-7, with 9 middle bases fitting TRBD2. The sequenced material came from PBMCs. This receptor was obtained from a girl aged 10 to 17 in good health and CMV-seropositive. The DNA reads TGTGCTAGCAGCTTACGCGCGGGGGGGCCGTACGAGCAGTACTTC. The translation is CASSLRAGGPYEQYF.